The clone carrying this T cell receptor (beta chain) was detected only a few times. Its antigen remains unidentified. It was with a sample-barcoded 5' primer and a J-beta primer mix that a second PCR of about 6 to 12 cycles was run. MiXCR, applied by TCRdb to the 5' RACE reads, yields one record per CDR3 protein. The table lists about 1.4 million distinct CDR3 sequences, 59% of them singletons, with about 6.3% in the top ten. The data stem from a study of blood T cells in healthy people across ages. Donors gave roughly 9.1 milliliters of peripheral blood apiece. Findings of the study overall: Both higher diversity and more naive CD4+ cells marked long-lived donors when set against aged donors.

Trimming took 3 bases from V and 0 from J; bases not matched to a gene: 2. The CDR3 runs 15 residues. From germline, CDR1 is MGHDK and CDR2 SYGVNS. The sample was blood. The chain joins TRBV25-1 to TRBJ2-7; 10 bases map to TRBD2. This TCR was sampled from a young man in good health. The CDR3, as DNA: TGTGCCAGCAGTGAGGCTAGCGGGGGCTCCTACGAGCAGTACTTC. Its protein is CASSEASGGSYEQYF.